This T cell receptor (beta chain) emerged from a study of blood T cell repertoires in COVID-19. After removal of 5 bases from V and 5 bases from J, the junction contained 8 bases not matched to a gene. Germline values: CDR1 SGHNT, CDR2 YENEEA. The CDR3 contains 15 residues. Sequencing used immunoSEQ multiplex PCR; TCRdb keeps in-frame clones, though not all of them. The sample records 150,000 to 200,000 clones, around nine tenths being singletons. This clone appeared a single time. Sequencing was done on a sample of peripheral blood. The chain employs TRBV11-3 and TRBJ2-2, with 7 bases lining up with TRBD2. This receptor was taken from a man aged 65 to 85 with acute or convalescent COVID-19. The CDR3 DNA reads TGTGCCAGCAGCCGAGCGGGACCTCCTACCGGGGAGCTGTTTTTT. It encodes CASSRAGPPTGELFF.